In this sample, the clone carrying this T cell receptor (beta chain) turned up a few times. Its antigen is undetermined. TCRdb's table, derived via immunoSEQ multiplex PCR, lists solely in-frame clones and lacks some. The sample contains 70,000 to 85,000 clones, approximately 90% of which appear only once. This sample was included in a study of OX40 agonist ivuxolimab in advanced cancers. The ends were cut back, 0 bases at V and 4 bases at J, with 8 bases in the middle. Germline V gene data show CDR1 as GTSNPN and CDR2 as SVGIG (reference sequence). There are 13 residues in the CDR3. Broader study findings: Dosing at 0.1 to 3.0 mg/kg was accompanied by clonal expansion of CD4+ and CD8+ blood T cells by week 6. Among the lowest peripheral clonal expansion occurred in 0.1-3.0 mg/kg partial responders. Antigens targeted by the expanded peripheral T cells were not determined.

Blood was sampled at baseline, cycle 4 day 1, and cycle 7 day 1. The rearrangement links TRBV30 to TRBJ2-3; no clear D. This TCR was recovered from an adult with an advanced solid tumor such as melanoma, head and neck, liver or kidney cancer. The specimen comprised CD4+ or CD8+ T cells sorted from blood, sampled in a trial of the OX40 agonist ivuxolimab. The CDR3 DNA reads TGTGCCTGGAGTGTGACGAACGCAGATACGCAGTATTTT. It codes for CAWSVTNADTQYF.